The 23 T cell receptor beta chains in this list originate from one sample, sequenced in a study of cytomegalovirus exposure and HLA in healthy donors. PCR employed 60 Vbeta and 13 Jbeta primers. Method: immunoSEQ multiplex PCR; TCRdb's copy keeps in-frame clones and lacks some. The table shows about 160,000 clones, with more than 65% occurring only once. Sequencing used PBMCs. All receptors come from a man in his forties or fifties in good health and CMV-seropositive.

V gene TRBV5-1 combines with J gene TRBJ2-3, with D possibly TRBD1 on 6 matching bases. This CDR3 spans 15 amino acids. The V gene's germline CDR1 is SGHRS and CDR2 YFSETQ. V was clipped by 2 bases and J by 2 bases, with 12 bases between them. This chain's CDR3 is CASSFQGSYTDTQYF. The CDR3 nucleotides are TGCGCCAGCAGCTTTCAGGGGTCCTACACAGATACGCAGTATTTT.

The chain carries TRBV5-1 and TRBJ2-3; 13 bases are shared with TRBD2. V trimming: 0 bases; J trimming: 2 bases; junction bases outside the gene matches: 3. CDR3 length: 17 residues. Germline CDR1 SGHRS, CDR2 YFSETQ. CDR3 amino acids: CASSLAGTSGNTDTQYF. CDR3 bases: TGCGCCAGCAGCTTGGCCGGGACTAGCGGGAACACAGATACGCAGTATTTT.

The chain links TRBV6-4 to TRBJ2-3; TRBD1 aligns across 7 bases. Germline V lookup: CDR1 MRHNA, CDR2 SNTAGT. V shed 4 bases, J shed 4 bases, and the junction held 5 bases outside the gene matches. CDR3 size: 14 residues. CDR3 sequence: CASSAPTGADTQYF. CDR3 sequence (DNA): TGTGCCAGCAGTGCCCCAACAGGGGCAGATACGCAGTATTTT.

CDR3 in DNA: TGCGCCAGCAGTGAGTTCAGTTTTGGCAATCAGCCCCAGCATTTT. It specifies CASSEFSFGNQPQHF. This chain connects TRBV10-2 to TRBJ1-5, with D unclear. CDR1 is WSHSY, CDR2 SAAADI, per germline. Between the trimmed V and J ends, which lost 1 base and 2 bases, there was a span of 9 bases. The CDR3 is 15 amino acids.

The V call is TRBV6-4, the J call TRBJ2-7; 8 bases align to TRBD1. V lost 6 bases and J lost 2; bases outside the gene matches: 18. From germline, CDR1 is MRHNA and CDR2 SNTAGT. CDR3 length: 18 amino acids. The CDR3 DNA reads TGTGCCAGCAGCAGGCCGACAGGGGAGACTACCGACGCCTACGAGCAGTACGTC. This encodes CASSRPTGETTDAYEQYV.

The chain is built from TRBV6-6 and TRBJ2-5; D may be TRBD1 (6 bases). Germline-derived CDR1 and CDR2 are MNHNY and SVGAGI (reference sequence). This CDR3 spans 14 amino acids. The V end was cut by 0 bases, the J end by 2 bases, with 7 bases between. CDR3 sequence: CASSYSTGQETQYF. The CDR3 nucleotides read TGTGCCAGCAGTTACTCGACAGGACAAGAGACCCAGTACTTC.

The rearrangement links TRBV5-1 to TRBJ2-5; D possibly corresponds to TRBD1 (6 bases). Trimming left V 2 bases short and J 2 bases short, with 13 bases between. CDR3 length: 15 amino acids. Germline V gene lookup returns CDR1 SGHRS and CDR2 YFSETQ. CDR3 amino acids: CASSFRDTGQETQYF. The CDR3 DNA sequence: TGCGCCAGCAGCTTCCGGGACACGGGTCAAGAGACCCAGTACTTC.

This rearrangement joins TRBV5-1 to TRBJ1-2; weak D call: TRBD1 (6 bases). Trimming took off 4 bases at V and 4 bases at J, with 17 bases between the two ends. The CDR3 is 15 amino acids. CDR1 is SGHRS, CDR2 YFSETQ, per germline. The CDR3 loop reads CASSQGGVILYGYTF. CDR3 nucleotide sequence: TGCGCCAGCAGCCAAGGGGGAGTTATTCTCTATGGCTACACCTTC. Full variable domain (remainder filled in from reference TRBV5-1 and TRBJ1-2): KAGVTQTPRYLIKTRGQQVTLSCSPISGHRSVSWYQQTPGQGLQFLFEYFSETQRNKGNFPGRFSGRQFSNSRSEMNVSTLELGDSALYLCASSQGGVILYGYTFGSGTRLTVV.

This chain uses TRBV5-4 with TRBJ1-1, with D uncertain. V was cut by 5 bases and J by 6 bases, with 17 bases left in between. Germline assignment: CDR1 SGHNT and CDR2 YYREEE (reference sequence). The length of the CDR3 is 14 residues. The CDR3 sequence is CASSTVVTLAEAFF. The CDR3 coding sequence is TGTGCCAGCAGTACCGTCGTGACATTAGCTGAAGCTTTCTTT.

This clone was observed a single time. V and J are TRBV6-6 and TRBJ2-5; 7 bases are a match to TRBD1. This CDR3 region has 15 residues. The germline gives CDR1 MNHNY, CDR2 SVGAGI (reference sequence). The ends lost 2 bases at V and 5 bases at J; junction bases unmatched: 8. This CDR3 is CASSYQTGPGETQYF. The CDR3 coding sequence is TGTGCCAGCAGTTACCAGACAGGGCCGGGGGAGACCCAGTACTTC.

The rearrangement uses TRBV6-6 and TRBJ1-2; D gene ambiguous. V was clipped by 7 bases and J by 4 bases, with 16 bases between them. Germline V CDR1 and CDR2: MNHNY, SVGAGI (reference sequence). This CDR3 comprises 14 residues. CDR3 DNA: TGTGCCAGCATCTCCGCTGGGGAGTTCTATGGCTACACCTTC. It translates to CASISAGEFYGYTF.

This chain uses TRBV25-1 with TRBJ1-2; 9 bases map to TRBD1. CDR3 length: 13 amino acids. Germline V CDR1 and CDR2: MGHDK, SYGVNS. Losses at the gene ends were 4 bases for V and 12 bases for J; bases not matched to a gene: 9. CDR3 coding DNA: TGTGCCAGCAGTGCACAGGGGGCTTGGGGCCACACCTTC. The encoded protein is CASSAQGAWGHTF.

This rearrangement joins TRBV2 to TRBJ2-3; TRBD2 matches 13 bases. With V trimmed by 5 bases and J by 6 bases, 5 bases remained unmatched. Germline assignment: CDR1 SNHLY and CDR2 FYNNEI. The CDR3 spans 15 residues. CDR3 region: CASSRTSGSKDTQYF. Here the CDR3 DNA reads TGTGCCAGCAGTCGGACTAGCGGGAGTAAGGATACGCAGTATTTT.

V is TRBV11-1 and J is TRBJ2-2; D unclear. CDR1 is SGHAT, CDR2 FQDESV, per germline (reference sequence). The CDR3 sequence is 16 residues long. V was cut by 1 base and J by 0 bases, with 9 bases left in between. The DNA for the CDR3 is TGTGCCAGCAGCTTAGATGCCCTACCGAACACCGGGGAGCTGTTTTTT. Its protein product is CASSLDALPNTGELFF.

This rearrangement joins TRBV28 to TRBJ2-3, with D possibly matching TRBD2 (5 bases). The V end lost 2 bases, the J end lost 6 bases, and 15 bases lay between the germline ends. The germline V gene encodes CDR1 MDHEN and CDR2 SYDVKM. The CDR3 is 15 amino acids. The CDR3 DNA follows: TGTGCCAGCAGTTTAGTGGGAGAGGGCGAGGATACGCAGTATTTT. Translated: CASSLVGEGEDTQYF.

The rearrangement uses TRBV6-5 and TRBJ1-2; possibly TRBD1 for D (5 bases). In germline, CDR1 is MNHEY, CDR2 SVGAGI. Trimming removed 5 bases from V and 4 bases from J, with 14 bases in between. The CDR3 sequence is 14 residues long. The CDR3 DNA sequence: TGTGCCAGCAGTCCCTGGCGGGGGGGCTATGGCTACACCTTC. Translating it yields CASSPWRGGYGYTF.

The V and J genes are TRBV19 and TRBJ2-3; D not resolved. Germline V gene sequence: CDR1 LNHDA, CDR2 SQIVND (reference sequence). This CDR3 is 12 amino acids long. The V end lost 3 bases, the J end lost 4 bases, and 5 bases lay between the germline ends. The CDR3 region has the DNA TGTGCCAGTAGTATGCAGGCAGATACGCAGTATTTT. Its protein is CASSMQADTQYF.

This chain joins TRBV7-2 and TRBJ1-2; the D is unclear. Germline V gene lookup returns CDR1 SGHTA and CDR2 FQGNSA. The CDR3 totals 13 residues. V dropped 2 bases and J dropped 4 bases, with 8 bases sitting between them. CDR3 region: CASSLITGYGYTF. The DNA of the CDR3 is TGTGCCAGCAGCTTAATAACTGGCTATGGCTACACCTTC.

This clone has just one count. This chain joins TRBV5-1 and TRBJ2-1; the match to TRBD2 covers 7 bases. Losses at the gene ends were 4 bases for V and 3 bases for J; bases not matched to a gene: 10. Germline-derived CDR1 and CDR2 are SGHRS and YFSETQ. This CDR3 has 16 amino acids. The CDR3 DNA reads as TGCGCCAGCAGCGCTTCTAGCGGACTTGTCTACAATGAGCAGTTCTTC. It is translated as CASSASSGLVYNEQFF.

This clone turned up a few times. The gene calls are TRBV4-2 and TRBJ1-2; 8 positions match TRBD1. Germline V CDR1 and CDR2: LGHNA, YNFKEQ. The CDR3 is 15 amino acids. J gave up 6 bases and V 1 base, and 7 bases lay outside the gene matches. CDR3 residues: CASSQGVNRGDGYTF. DNA for the CDR3: TGTGCCAGCAGCCAAGGGGTAAACAGGGGGGATGGCTACACCTTC.

J is TRBJ2-7 and V is TRBV5-4, with 14 positions matching TRBD2. Trimming cost V 2 bases and J 5 bases; bases outside gene matches: 6. Germline V gene lookup returns CDR1 SGHNT and CDR2 YYREEE (reference sequence). There are 16 residues in the CDR3. The CDR3: CASSFKRLAGGDEQYF. The DNA for the CDR3 is TGTGCCAGCAGCTTTAAGAGACTAGCGGGGGGGGACGAGCAGTACTTC.

CDR3 residues: CASRTGTSSYNEQFF. CDR3 nucleotides: TGTGCCAGTAGAACCGGGACTAGCTCCTACAATGAGCAGTTCTTC. The J gene is TRBJ2-1, the V gene TRBV19; 8 bases fit TRBD2. The CDR3 is made up of 15 amino acids. Germline V CDR1 and CDR2: LNHDA, SQIVND (reference sequence). V trimming: 6 bases; J trimming: 0 bases; junction bases outside the gene matches: 4.

The chain employs TRBV30 and TRBJ1-1; maybe TRBD1 (5 bases). Trimming pared 0 bases from V and 6 bases from J, leaving 14 bases between. CDR1 GTSNPN and CDR2 SVGIG come from the germline V gene (reference sequence). The CDR3 is made up of 14 amino acids. DNA of the CDR3: TGTGCCTGGAGTGTACGTGGAGGGGCGGCTGAAGCTTTCTTT. Its protein is CAWSVRGGAAEAFF. The full variable domain, completed using reference TRBV30 and TRBJ1-1, is SQTIHQWPATLVQPVGSPLSLECTVEGTSNPNLYWYRQAAGRGLQLLFYSVGIGQISSEVPQNLSASRPQDRQFILSSKKLLLSDSGFYLCAWSVRGGAAEAFFGQGTRLTVV.